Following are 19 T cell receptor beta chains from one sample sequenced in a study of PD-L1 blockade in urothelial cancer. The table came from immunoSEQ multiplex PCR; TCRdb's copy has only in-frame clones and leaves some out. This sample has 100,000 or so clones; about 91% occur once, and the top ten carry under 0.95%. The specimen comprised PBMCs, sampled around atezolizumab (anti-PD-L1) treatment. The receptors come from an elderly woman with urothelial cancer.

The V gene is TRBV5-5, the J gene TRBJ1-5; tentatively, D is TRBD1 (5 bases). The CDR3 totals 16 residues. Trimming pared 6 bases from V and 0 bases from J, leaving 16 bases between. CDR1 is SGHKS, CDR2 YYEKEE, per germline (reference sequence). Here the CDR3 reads CASTIGGTASNQPQHF. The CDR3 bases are TGTGCCAGCACCATAGGAGGGACTGCTAGCAATCAGCCCCAGCATTTT.

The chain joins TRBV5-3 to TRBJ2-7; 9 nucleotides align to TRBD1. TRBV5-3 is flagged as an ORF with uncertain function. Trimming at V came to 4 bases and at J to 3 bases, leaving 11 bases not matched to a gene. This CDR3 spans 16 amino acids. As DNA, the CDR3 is TGTGCCAGAAGCCCCAACCCCGGGACAGGGTACTACGAGCAGTACTTC. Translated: CARSPNPGTGYYEQYF.

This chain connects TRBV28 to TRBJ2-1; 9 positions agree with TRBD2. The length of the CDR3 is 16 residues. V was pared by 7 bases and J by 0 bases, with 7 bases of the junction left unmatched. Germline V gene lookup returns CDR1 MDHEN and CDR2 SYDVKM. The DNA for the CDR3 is TGTGCCAGCATTCCGAGCGGGAGGAGCTCCTACAATGAGCAGTTCTTC. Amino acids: CASIPSGRSSYNEQFF.

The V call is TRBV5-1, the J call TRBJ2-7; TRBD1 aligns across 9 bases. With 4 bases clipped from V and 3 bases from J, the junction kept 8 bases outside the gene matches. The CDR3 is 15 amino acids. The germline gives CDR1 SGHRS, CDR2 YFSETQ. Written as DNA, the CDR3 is TGCGCCAGCAGCCGAACTCCGGGACAGGGCTACGAGCAGTACTTC. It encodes CASSRTPGQGYEQYF.

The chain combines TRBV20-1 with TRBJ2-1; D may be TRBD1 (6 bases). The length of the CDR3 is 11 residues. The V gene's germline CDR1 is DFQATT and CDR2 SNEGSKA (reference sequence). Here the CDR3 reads CSGQGTHEQFF. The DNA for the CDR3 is TGCAGCGGTCAGGGGACCCATGAGCAGTTCTTC.

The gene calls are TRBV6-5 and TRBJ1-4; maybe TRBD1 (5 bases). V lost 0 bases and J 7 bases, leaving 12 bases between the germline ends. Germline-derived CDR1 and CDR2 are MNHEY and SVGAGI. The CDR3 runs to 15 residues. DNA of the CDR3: TGTGCCAGCAGTTACTCGGGGCAGGCCCGTGAAAAACTGTTTTTT. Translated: CASSYSGQAREKLFF.

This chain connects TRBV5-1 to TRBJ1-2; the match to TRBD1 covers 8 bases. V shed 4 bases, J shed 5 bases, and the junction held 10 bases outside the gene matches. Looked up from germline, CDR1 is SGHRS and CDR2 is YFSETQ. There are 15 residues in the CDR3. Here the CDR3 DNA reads TGCGCCAGCAGCATAAACTCCGGGACAGGATATGGCTACACCTTC. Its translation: CASSINSGTGYGYTF.

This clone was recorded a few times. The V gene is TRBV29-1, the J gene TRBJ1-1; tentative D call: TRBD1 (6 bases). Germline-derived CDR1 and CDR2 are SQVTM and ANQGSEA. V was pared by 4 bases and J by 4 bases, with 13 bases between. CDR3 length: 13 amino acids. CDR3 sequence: CSVGDTGSTEAFF. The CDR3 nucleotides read TGCAGCGTTGGGGACACGGGGAGCACTGAAGCTTTCTTT.

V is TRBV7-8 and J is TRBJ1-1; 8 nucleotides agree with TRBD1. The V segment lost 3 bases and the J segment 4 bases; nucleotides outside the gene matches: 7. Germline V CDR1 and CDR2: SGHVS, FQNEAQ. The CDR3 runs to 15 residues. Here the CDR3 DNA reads TGTGCCAGCAGCTTCCGGACAGGGTGGAGCACTGAAGCTTTCTTT. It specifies CASSFRTGWSTEAFF. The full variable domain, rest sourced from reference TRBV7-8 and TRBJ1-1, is GAGVSQSPRYKVAKRGQDVALRCDPISGHVSLFWYQQALGQGPEFLTYFQNEAQLDKSGLPSDRFFAERPEGSVSTLKIQRTQQEDSAVYLCASSFRTGWSTEAFFGQGTRLTVV.

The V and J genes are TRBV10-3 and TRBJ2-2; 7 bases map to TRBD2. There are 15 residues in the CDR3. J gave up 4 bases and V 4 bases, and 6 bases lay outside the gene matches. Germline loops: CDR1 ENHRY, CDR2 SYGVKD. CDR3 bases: TGTGCCATCAGTGTGGGCGGGAGTTTCACCGGGGAGCTGTTTTTT. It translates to CAISVGGSFTGELFF.

CDR3 protein: CASSSTGTSGWDEQFF. The DNA for the CDR3 is TGTGCCAGTAGTTCGACCGGGACTAGCGGATGGGATGAGCAGTTCTTC. The chain is built from TRBV19 and TRBJ2-1, with 11 bases lining up with TRBD2. The length of the CDR3 is 16 residues. Per germline, CDR1 LNHDA and CDR2 SQIVND (reference sequence). The junction had 11 bases not matched to a gene; V was cut back by 5 bases and J by 8 bases.

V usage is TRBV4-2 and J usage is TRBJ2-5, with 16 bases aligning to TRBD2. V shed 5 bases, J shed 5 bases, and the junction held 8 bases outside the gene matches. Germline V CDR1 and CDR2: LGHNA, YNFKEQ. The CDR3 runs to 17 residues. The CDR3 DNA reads TGTGCCAGCAGCACCGGGACTAGCGGGAGGGTTGGGGAGACCCAGTACTTC. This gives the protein CASSTGTSGRVGETQYF.

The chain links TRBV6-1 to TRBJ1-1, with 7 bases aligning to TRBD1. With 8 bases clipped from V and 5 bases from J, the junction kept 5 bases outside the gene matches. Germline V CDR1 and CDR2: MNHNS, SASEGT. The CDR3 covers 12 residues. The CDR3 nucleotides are TGTGCCAGCCGGGACAGCTTAACTGAAGCTTTCTTT. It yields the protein CASRDSLTEAFF.

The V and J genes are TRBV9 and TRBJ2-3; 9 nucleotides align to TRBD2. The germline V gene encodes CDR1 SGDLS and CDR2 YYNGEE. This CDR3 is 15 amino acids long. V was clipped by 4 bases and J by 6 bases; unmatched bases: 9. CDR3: CASSFSGRWSDTQYF. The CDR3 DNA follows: TGTGCCAGCAGCTTTAGCGGGAGATGGTCGGATACGCAGTATTTT.

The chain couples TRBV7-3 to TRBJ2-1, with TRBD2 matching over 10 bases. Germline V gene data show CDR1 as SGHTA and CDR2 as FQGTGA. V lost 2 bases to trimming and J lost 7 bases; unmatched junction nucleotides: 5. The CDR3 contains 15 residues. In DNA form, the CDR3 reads TGTGCCAGCAGCTTATCTAGCGGGAGATTTAATGAGCAGTTCTTC. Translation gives CASSLSSGRFNEQFF.

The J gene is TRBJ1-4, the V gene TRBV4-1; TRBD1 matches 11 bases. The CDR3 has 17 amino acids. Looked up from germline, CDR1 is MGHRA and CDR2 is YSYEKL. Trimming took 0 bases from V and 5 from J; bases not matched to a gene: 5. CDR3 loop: CASSQEGQGAFNEKLFF. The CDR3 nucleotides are TGCGCCAGCAGCCAAGAAGGACAGGGGGCTTTCAATGAAAAACTGTTTTTT.

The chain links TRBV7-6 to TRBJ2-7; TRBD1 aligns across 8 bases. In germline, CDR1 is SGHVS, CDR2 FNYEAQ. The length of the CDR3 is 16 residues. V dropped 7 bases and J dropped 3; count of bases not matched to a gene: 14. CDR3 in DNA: TGTGCCAGCACCCCGACAGGGGACCCCCGCAACTACGAGCAGTACTTC. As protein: CASTPTGDPRNYEQYF.

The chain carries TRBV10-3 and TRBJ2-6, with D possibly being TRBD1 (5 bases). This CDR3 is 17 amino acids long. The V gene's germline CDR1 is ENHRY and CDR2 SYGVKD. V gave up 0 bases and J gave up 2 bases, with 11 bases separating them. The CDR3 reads CAISESQGTTGANVLTF. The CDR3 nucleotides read TGTGCCATCAGTGAGTCCCAGGGCACCACTGGGGCCAACGTCCTGACTTTC.

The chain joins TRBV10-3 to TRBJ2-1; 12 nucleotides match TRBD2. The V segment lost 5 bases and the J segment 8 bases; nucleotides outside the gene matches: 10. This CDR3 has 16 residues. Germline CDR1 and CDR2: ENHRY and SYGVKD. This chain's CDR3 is CAISSNLAGGPHEQFF. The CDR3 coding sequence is TGTGCCATCAGTTCCAATCTAGCGGGAGGGCCTCATGAGCAGTTCTTC.